The clone carrying this T cell receptor beta chain appeared many times. Its cognate antigen is unknown. This beta chain is a stray read from a library made for alpha chains; its abundance is not meaningful. TCRdb called the 5' RACE reads again in MiXCR, with one record for every CDR3 protein. The table lists about 7,500 distinct CDR3 sequences, roughly 12% of them singletons. With V trimmed by 5 bases and J by 0 bases, 7 bases remained unmatched. The length of the CDR3 is 16 residues. CDR1 is SGHTA and CDR2 is FQGNSA in the germline V gene. The record originates from a study of spatial heterogeneity in lung cancer. Whole-study findings and limits: Among tumor T cells, estimated coverage was roughly 7% for alpha chains and 13% for beta chains. Tumors with more nonsynonymous mutations had more expanded intratumoral alpha and beta TCRs.

Time point described: sample taken at primary tumor resection. Whole RNA was taken from tumor, nontumor lung or frozen PBMC; it was then sequenced unsorted. The chain employs TRBV7-2 and TRBJ1-3, with 7 bases matching TRBD1. The starting material was lung tumor tissue, obtained at surgery. This clonotype was sampled from a male donor with early-stage non-small cell lung cancer. CDR3 loop: CASSPDRVSSGNTIYF. The CDR3 nucleotides are TGTGCCAGCAGCCCAGACAGGGTTTCCTCTGGAAACACCATATATTTT.